This T cell receptor (beta chain) stems from a study of blood T cell repertoires in COVID-19. Whole-study context: Italy, Spain and the United States were the sources of the convalescent and acute COVID-19 samples.

Using immunoSEQ multiplex PCR, the repertoire was profiled, and TCRdb retains in-frame clones only, with some absent. This sample carries some 200,000 clones, approximately 84% of them seen once, and the ten largest clones take roughly 7%. V lost 2 bases to trimming and J lost 6 bases, with 9 bases between them. The germline V gene has CDR1 SGHNT and CDR2 YYREEE (reference sequence). The CDR3 totals 13 residues. Each participant's cohort was designated according to participant-reported clinical history. The chain links TRBV5-4 to TRBJ2-1; D gene uncertain. The sequence derives from a man aged 40-55 years who had recovered from COVID-19. The sequencing sample was made of PBMCs or T cells enriched from blood (not recorded which). CDR3 sequence: CASSLFHTNEQFF. The CDR3 coding sequence is TGTGCCAGCAGCTTATTCCACACCAATGAGCAGTTCTTC.